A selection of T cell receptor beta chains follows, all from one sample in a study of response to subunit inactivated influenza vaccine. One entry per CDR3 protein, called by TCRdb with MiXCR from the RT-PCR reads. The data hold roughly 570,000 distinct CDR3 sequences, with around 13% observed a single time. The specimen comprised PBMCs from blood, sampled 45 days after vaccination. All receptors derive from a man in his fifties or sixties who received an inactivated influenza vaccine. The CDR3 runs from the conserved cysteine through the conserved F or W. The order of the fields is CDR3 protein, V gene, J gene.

cdr3_aa: CASSSSKGTQYF; v_call: TRBV7-2; j_call: TRBJ2-5
cdr3_aa: CASSEGGLSLREQYF; v_call: TRBV10-2; j_call: TRBJ2-7
cdr3_aa: CASSVEADYGYTF; v_call: TRBV9; j_call: TRBJ1-2
cdr3_aa: CASTLFGQGNEQYF; v_call: TRBV5-6; j_call: TRBJ2-7
cdr3_aa: CSATEPGTRLFF; v_call: TRBV20-1; j_call: TRBJ2-1
cdr3_aa: CASSYRVGTDTQYF; v_call: TRBV5-1; j_call: TRBJ2-3
cdr3_aa: CAREDSGRGGRNTDTQYF; v_call: TRBV5-1; j_call: TRBJ2-3
cdr3_aa: CASSLSARGPGNTIYF; v_call: TRBV5-1; j_call: TRBJ1-3
cdr3_aa: CASSRRLAGGDTQYF; v_call: TRBV6-1; j_call: TRBJ2-3
cdr3_aa: CASSLVGLDSQETQYF; v_call: TRBV5-1; j_call: TRBJ2-5
cdr3_aa: CASSRQRLADQETQYF; v_call: TRBV12-3/TRBV12-4; j_call: TRBJ2-5
cdr3_aa: CASSEDRDNEQFF; v_call: TRBV7-2; j_call: TRBJ2-1
cdr3_aa: CASSRYEQYF; v_call: TRBV28; j_call: TRBJ2-7
cdr3_aa: CSAGDRVSYSYEQYF; v_call: TRBV20-1; j_call: TRBJ2-7
cdr3_aa: CASSLESYQETQYF; v_call: TRBV5-5; j_call: TRBJ2-5
cdr3_aa: CATSARRTQYF; v_call: TRBV15; j_call: TRBJ2-5
cdr3_aa: CASSEDRGRFGYTF; v_call: TRBV7-2; j_call: TRBJ1-2
cdr3_aa: CASSLEVARETQYF; v_call: TRBV7-2; j_call: TRBJ2-5
cdr3_aa: CSARDEGQGNTEAFF; v_call: TRBV20-1; j_call: TRBJ1-1
cdr3_aa: CASSYSSGGGGAVDTQYF; v_call: TRBV6-5; j_call: TRBJ2-3
cdr3_aa: CSAPRSGNTGELFF; v_call: TRBV20-1; j_call: TRBJ2-2
cdr3_aa: CASSFWAGNQPQHF; v_call: TRBV28; j_call: TRBJ1-5
cdr3_aa: CASSLVAQENEQFF; v_call: TRBV7-6; j_call: TRBJ2-1
cdr3_aa: CCARDKPGPYSNYGYTF; v_call: TRBV20-1; j_call: TRBJ1-2
cdr3_aa: CASSTSQGTHEQYF; v_call: TRBV12-3/TRBV12-4; j_call: TRBJ2-7
cdr3_aa: CASRRRGRAEAFF; v_call: TRBV28; j_call: TRBJ1-1
cdr3_aa: CSATLGVGNEQFF; v_call: TRBV20-1; j_call: TRBJ2-1
cdr3_aa: CASSPRDRGSYNEQFF; v_call: TRBV11-2; j_call: TRBJ2-1
cdr3_aa: CATSDRQGSSYNEQFF; v_call: TRBV24-1; j_call: TRBJ2-1
cdr3_aa: CSVRDSRYEQYF; v_call: TRBV29-1; j_call: TRBJ2-7
cdr3_aa: CASSSNARGIQYF; v_call: TRBV7-2; j_call: TRBJ2-4
cdr3_aa: CARQGSSTYEQYF; v_call: TRBV6-1; j_call: TRBJ2-7
cdr3_aa: CASSQDLRTVDEQFF; v_call: TRBV4-2; j_call: TRBJ2-1